This T cell receptor beta chain is drawn from a study of blood T cell repertoires in COVID-19. Study as a whole: T cells, B-cell-depleted T cells, or PBMCs supplied cDNA or gDNA.

Authors' methods: Using reference gene primer amplification, nucleated cell counts were estimated. The method was immunoSEQ multiplex PCR; TCRdb's version includes in-frame clones alone and lacks a portion of them. V and J calls and clone size are copied from that table; D and trimming were computed from the DNA. The data contain 200,000 to 250,000 clones, roughly 80% of them singletons. This CDR3 is 15 amino acids long. Germline lookup yields CDR1 KGHDR and CDR2 SFDVKD. V shed 9 bases, J shed 8 bases, and the junction held 12 bases outside the gene matches. Specimen: peripheral blood. This sequence joins TRBV24-1 and TRBJ2-1; 10 positions agree with TRBD2. This receptor was identified in a woman of 80 years or more with COVID-19, enrolled during active disease. The CDR3 DNA is TGTGCCACCCGCGGGAGTAGCGGGAGGACTTATGAGCAGTTCTTC. It encodes CATRGSSGRTYEQFF.